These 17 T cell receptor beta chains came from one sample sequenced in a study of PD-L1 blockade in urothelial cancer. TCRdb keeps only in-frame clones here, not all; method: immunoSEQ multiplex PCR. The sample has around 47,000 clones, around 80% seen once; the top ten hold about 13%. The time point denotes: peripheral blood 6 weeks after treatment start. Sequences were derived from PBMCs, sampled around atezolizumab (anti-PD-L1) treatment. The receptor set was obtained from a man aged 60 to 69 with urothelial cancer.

The CDR3 protein is CASSISGTGNYGYTF. CDR3 sequence (DNA): TGTGCCAGTAGTATATCCGGGACAGGAAACTATGGCTACACCTTC. The V and J genes are TRBV19 and TRBJ1-2; the match to TRBD1 covers 8 bases. This CDR3 spans 15 amino acids. J lost 2 bases, V lost 2 bases, and 4 bases had no gene match. Per germline, CDR1 LNHDA and CDR2 SQIVND (reference sequence).

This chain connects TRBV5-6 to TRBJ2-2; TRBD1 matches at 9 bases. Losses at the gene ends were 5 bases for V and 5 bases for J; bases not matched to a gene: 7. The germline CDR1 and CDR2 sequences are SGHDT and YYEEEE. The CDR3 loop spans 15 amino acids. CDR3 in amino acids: CASSWDRAGTGELFF. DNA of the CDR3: TGTGCCAGCAGTTGGGACAGGGCAGGGACCGGGGAGCTGTTTTTT. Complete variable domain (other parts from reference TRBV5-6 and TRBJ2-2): DAGVTQSPTHLIKTRGQQVTLRCSPKSGHDTVSWYQQALGQGPQFIFQYYEEEERQRGNFPDRFSGHQFPNYSSELNVNALLLGDSALYLCASSWDRAGTGELFFGEGSRLTVL.

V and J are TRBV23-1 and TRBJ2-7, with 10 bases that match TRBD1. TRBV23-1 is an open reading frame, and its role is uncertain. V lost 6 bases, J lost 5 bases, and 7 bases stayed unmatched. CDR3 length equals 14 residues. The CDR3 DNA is TGCGCCAGCAGACTGGGACAGGGGCGCAACGAGCAGTACTTC. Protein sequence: CASRLGQGRNEQYF.

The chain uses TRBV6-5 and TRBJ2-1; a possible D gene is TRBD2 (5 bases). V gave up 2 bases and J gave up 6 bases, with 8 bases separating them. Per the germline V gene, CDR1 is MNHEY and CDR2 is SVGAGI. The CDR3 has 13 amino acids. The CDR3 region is CASSYRSVNEQFF. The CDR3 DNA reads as TGTGCCAGCAGTTACCGTAGCGTCAATGAGCAGTTCTTC.

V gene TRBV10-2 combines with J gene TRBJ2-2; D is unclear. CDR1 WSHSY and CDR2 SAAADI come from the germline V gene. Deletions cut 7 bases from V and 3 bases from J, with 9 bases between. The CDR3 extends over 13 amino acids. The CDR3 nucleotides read TGCGCCAGCAACCTAAAAGACACCGGGGAGCTGTTTTTT. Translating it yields CASNLKDTGELFF.

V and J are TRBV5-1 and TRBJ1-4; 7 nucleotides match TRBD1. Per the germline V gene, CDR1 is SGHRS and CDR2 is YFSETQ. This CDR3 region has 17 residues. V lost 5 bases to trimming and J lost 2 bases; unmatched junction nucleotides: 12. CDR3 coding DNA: TGCGCCAGCAGACTCCGACAGGGAGGAACGACTAATGAAAAACTGTTTTTT. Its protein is CASRLRQGGTTNEKLFF.

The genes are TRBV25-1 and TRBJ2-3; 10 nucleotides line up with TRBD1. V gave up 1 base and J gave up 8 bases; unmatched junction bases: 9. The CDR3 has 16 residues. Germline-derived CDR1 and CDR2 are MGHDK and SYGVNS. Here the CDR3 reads CASSESGTGAPVTQYF. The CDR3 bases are TGTGCCAGCAGTGAATCCGGGACAGGGGCTCCGGTTACGCAGTATTTT. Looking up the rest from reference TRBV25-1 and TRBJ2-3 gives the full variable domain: EADIYQTPRYLVIGTGKKITLECSQTMGHDKMYWYQQDPGMELHLIHYSYGVNSTEKGDLSSESTVSRIRTEHFPLTLESARPSHTSQYLCASSESGTGAPVTQYFGPGTRLTVL.

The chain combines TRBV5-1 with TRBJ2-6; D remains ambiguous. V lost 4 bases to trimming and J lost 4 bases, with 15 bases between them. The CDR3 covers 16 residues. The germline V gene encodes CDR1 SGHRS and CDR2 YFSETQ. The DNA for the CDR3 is TGCGCCAGCAGCCTCGGGTCCACCACCGGGGCCAACGTCCTGACTTTC. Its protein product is CASSLGSTTGANVLTF.

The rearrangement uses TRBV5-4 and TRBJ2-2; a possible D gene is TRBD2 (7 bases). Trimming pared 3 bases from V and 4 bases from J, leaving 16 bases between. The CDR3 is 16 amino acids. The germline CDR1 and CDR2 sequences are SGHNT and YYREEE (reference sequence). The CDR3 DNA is TGTGCCAGCAGCTATGGGGGGGCGCGGGGCACCGGGGAGCTGTTTTTT. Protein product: CASSYGGARGTGELFF.

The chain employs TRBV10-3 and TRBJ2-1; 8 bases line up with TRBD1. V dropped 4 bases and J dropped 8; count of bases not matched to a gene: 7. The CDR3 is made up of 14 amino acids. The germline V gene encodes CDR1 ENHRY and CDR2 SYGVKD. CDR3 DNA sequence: TGTGCCATCAGTGGTTGGACAGGGATCGATGAGCAGTTCTTC. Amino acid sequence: CAISGWTGIDEQFF.

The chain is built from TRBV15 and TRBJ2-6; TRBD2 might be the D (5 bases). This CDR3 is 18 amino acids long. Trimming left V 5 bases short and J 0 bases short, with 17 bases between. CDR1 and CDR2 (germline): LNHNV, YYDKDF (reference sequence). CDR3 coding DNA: TGTGCCACCAGCTCGCCCGAGGACGGGAACTCTGGGGCCAACGTCCTGACTTTC. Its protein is CATSSPEDGNSGANVLTF.

For the CDR3, the DNA is TGTGCCAGCAGTGAAGCGATGGGCGATCAACATAAGCAGTACTTC. This gives the protein CASSEAMGDQHKQYF. The chain recombines TRBV2 with TRBJ2-7, with unresolved D. V was clipped by 0 bases and J by 8 bases, with 17 bases between them. This CDR3 contains 15 residues. Germline assignment: CDR1 SNHLY and CDR2 FYNNEI. The full variable domain, with the rest looked up from reference TRBV2 and TRBJ2-7, is EPEVTQTPSHQVTQMGQEVILRCVPISNHLYFYWYRQILGQKVEFLVSFYNNEISEKSEIFDDQFSVERPDGSNFTLKIRSTKLEDSAMYFCASSEAMGDQHKQYFGPGTRLTVT.

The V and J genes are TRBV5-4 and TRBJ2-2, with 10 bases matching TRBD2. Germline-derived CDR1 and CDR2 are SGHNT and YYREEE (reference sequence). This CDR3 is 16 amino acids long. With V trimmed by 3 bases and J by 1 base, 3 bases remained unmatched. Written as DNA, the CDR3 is TGTGCCAGCAGCTCACTAGCGGGGAGGAACACCGGGGAGCTGTTTTTT. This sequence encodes CASSSLAGRNTGELFF.

In DNA, the CDR3 is TGTGCCAGCAGCGCACAGAGAAACCAAGAGACCCAGTACTTC. It is translated as CASSAQRNQETQYF. The rearrangement links TRBV2 to TRBJ2-5; no clear D. The length of the CDR3 is 14 residues. Germline V gene sequence: CDR1 SNHLY, CDR2 FYNNEI. V dropped 6 bases and J dropped 0 bases, with 11 bases sitting between them.

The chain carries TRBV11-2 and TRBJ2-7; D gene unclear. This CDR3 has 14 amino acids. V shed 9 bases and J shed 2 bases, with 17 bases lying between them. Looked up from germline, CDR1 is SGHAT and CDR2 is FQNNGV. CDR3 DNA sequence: TGTGCCAGTAGCAAGAGACGCGGAGCCTACGAGCAGTACTTC. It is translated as CASSKRRGAYEQYF.

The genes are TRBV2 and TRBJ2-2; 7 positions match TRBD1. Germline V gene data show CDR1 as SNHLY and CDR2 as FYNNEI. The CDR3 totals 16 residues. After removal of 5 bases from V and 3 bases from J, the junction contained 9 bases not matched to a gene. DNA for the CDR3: TGTGCCAGCAGTACCACTACAGGGGTGGACACCGGGGAGCTGTTTTTT. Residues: CASSTTTGVDTGELFF.

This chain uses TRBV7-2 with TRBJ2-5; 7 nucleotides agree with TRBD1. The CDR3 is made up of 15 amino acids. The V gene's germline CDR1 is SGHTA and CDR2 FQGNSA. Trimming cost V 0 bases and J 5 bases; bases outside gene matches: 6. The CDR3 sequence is CASSLAKAQGETQYF. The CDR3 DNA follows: TGTGCCAGCAGCTTAGCTAAGGCACAGGGGGAGACCCAGTACTTC.